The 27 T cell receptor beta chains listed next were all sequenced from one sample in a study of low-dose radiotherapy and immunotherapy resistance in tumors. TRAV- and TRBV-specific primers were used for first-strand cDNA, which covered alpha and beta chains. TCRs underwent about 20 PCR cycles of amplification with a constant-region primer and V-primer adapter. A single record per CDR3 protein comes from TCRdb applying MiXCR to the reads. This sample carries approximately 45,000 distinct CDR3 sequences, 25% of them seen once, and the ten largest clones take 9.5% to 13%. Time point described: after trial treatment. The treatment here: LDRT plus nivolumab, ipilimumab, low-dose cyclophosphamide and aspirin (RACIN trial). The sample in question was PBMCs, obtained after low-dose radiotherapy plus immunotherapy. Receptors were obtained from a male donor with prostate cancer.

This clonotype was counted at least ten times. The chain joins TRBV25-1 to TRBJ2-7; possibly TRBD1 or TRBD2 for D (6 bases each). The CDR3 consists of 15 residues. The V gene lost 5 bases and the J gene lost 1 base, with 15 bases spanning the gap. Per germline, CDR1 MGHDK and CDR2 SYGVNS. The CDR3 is CASSPPGGGSYEQYF. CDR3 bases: TGTGCCAGCAGTCCTCCCGGGGGCGGATCCTACGAGCAGTACTTC.

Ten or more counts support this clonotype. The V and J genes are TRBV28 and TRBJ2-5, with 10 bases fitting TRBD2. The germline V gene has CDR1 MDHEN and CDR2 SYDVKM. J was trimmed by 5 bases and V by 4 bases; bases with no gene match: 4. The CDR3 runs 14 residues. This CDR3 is CASSSPGLAETQYF. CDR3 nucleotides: TGTGCCAGCAGTTCTCCGGGACTAGCGGAGACCCAGTACTTC.

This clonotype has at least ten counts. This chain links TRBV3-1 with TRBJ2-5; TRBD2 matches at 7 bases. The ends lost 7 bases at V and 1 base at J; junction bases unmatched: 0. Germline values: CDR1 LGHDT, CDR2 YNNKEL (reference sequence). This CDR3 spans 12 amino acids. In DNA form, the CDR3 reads TGTGCCAGCACTAGCGGCCAAGAGACCCAGTACTTC. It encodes CASTSGQETQYF.

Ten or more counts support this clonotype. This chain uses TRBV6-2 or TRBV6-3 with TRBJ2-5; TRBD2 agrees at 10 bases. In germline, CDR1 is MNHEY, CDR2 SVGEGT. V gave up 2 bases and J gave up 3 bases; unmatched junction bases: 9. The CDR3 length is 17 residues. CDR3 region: CASSYEAGGPDEETQYF. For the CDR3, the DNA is TGTGCCAGCAGTTACGAAGCGGGAGGGCCGGATGAAGAGACCCAGTACTTC.

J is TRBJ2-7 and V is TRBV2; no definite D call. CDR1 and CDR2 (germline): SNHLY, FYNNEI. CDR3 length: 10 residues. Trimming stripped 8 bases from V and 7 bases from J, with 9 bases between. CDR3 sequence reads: CASAALEQYF. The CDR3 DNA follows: TGTGCCAGCGCTGCCCTGGAGCAGTACTTC.

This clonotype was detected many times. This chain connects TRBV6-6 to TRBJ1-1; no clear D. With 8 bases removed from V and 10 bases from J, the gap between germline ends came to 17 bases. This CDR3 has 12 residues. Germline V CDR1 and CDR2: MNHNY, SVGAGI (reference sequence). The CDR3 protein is CASAPPAGGAFF. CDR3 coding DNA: TGTGCCAGCGCTCCCCCGGCCGGTGGAGCTTTCTTT.

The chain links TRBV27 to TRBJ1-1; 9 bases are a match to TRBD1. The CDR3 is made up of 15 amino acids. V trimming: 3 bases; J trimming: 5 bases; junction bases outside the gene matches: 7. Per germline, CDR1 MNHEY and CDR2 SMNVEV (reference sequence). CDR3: CASSFSGQGRTEAFF. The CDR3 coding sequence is TGTGCCAGCAGTTTTTCGGGACAGGGTAGGACTGAAGCTTTCTTT.

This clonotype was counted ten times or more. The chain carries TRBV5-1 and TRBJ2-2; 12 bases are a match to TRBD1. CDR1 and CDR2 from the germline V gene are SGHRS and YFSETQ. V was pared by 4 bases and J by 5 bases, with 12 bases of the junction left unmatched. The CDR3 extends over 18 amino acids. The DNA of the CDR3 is TGCGCCAGCAGCCGTGGTGCCCGGGACAGGGGGCTGACCGGGGAGCTGTTTTTT. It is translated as CASSRGARDRGLTGELFF.

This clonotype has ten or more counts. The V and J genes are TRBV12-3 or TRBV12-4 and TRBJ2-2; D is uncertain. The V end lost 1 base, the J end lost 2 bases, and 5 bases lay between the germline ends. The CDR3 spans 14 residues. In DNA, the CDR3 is TGTGCCAGCAGTTTAGGGGGAAACACCGGGGAGCTGTTTTTT. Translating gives CASSLGGNTGELFF.

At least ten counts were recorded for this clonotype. CDR3 nucleotide sequence: TGTGCCAGCAGTTTGGGACTAGCTTCTGGGGAGCTGTTTTTT. This codes for CASSLGLASGELFF. This rearrangement joins TRBV28 to TRBJ2-2, with 9 bases matching TRBD2. Germline-derived CDR1 and CDR2 are MDHEN and SYDVKM. CDR3 length: 14 amino acids. V gave up 3 bases and J gave up 8 bases; unmatched junction bases: 4. Drawing the rest from reference TRBV28 and TRBJ2-2, the complete variable domain is DVKVTQSSRYLVKRTGEKVFLECVQDMDHENMFWYRQDPGLGLRLIYFSYDVKMKEKGDIPEGYSVSREKKERFSLILESASTNQTSMYLCASSLGLASGELFFGEGSRLTVL.

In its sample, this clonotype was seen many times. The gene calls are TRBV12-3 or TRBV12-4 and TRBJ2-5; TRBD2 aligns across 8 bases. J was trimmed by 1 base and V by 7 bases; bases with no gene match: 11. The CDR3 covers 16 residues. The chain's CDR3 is CASTSRGREAQETQYF. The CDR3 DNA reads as TGTGCCAGCACCTCCCGGGGGCGGGAGGCCCAAGAGACCCAGTACTTC.

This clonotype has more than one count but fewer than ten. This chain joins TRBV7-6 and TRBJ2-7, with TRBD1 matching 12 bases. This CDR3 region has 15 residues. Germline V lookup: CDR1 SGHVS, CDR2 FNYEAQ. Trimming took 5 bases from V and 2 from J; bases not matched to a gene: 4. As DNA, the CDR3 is TGTGCCAGCAGCATCGGGACAGGGGGCCCCTACGAGCAGTACTTC. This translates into CASSIGTGGPYEQYF.

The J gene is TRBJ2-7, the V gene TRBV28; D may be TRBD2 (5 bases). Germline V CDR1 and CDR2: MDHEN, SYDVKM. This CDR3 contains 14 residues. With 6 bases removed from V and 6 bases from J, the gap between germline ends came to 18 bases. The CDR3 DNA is TGTGCCAGCAGCCCCTCCGGTAGAGGGTCCGAGCAGTACTTC. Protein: CASSPSGRGSEQYF.

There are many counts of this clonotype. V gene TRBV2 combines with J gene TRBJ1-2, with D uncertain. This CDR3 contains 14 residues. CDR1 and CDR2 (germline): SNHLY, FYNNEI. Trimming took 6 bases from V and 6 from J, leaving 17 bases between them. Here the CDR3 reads CASSRRGPKDGYTF. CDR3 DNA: TGTGCCAGCAGCCGCCGGGGTCCCAAGGATGGCTACACCTTC.

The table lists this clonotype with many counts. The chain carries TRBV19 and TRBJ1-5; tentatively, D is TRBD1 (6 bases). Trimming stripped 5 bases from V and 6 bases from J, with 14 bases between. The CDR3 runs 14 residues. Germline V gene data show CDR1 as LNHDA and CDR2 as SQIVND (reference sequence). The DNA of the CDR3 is TGTGCCAGTAGTCCGTCAGGGGCAGGTCAGCCCCAGCATTTT. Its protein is CASSPSGAGQPQHF.

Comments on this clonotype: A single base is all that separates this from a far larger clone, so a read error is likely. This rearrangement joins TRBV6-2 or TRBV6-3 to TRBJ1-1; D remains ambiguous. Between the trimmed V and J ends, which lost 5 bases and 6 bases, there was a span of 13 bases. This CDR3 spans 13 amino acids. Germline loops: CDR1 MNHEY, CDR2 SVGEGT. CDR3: CASSEGQPPEAFF. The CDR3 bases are TGTGCCAGCAGTGAAGGTCAGCCGCCTGAAGCTTTCTTT.

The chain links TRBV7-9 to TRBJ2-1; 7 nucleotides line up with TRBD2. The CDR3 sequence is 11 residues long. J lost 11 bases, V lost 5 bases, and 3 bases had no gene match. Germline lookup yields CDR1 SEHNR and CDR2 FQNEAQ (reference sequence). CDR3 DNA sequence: TGTGCCAGCAGCACCGGGACTAAGCAGTTCTTC. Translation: CASSTGTKQFF.

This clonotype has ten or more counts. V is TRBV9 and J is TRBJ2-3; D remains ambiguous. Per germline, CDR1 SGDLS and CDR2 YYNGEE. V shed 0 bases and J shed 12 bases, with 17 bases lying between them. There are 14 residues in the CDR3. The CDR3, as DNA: TGTGCCAGCAGCGTAGGGTCGGACCCCAGATACCAGTATTTT. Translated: CASSVGSDPRYQYF.

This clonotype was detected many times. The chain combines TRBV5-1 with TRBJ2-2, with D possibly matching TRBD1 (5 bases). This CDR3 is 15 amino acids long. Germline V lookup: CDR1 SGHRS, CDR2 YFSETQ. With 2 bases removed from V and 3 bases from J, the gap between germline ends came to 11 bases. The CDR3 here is CASSLSRVDTGELFF. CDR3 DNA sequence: TGCGCCAGCAGCTTATCCAGGGTTGACACCGGGGAGCTGTTTTTT.

In DNA form, the CDR3 reads TGTGCCAGCAGTCGGCTAACCAACAACAGGGGTACCGGGGAGCTGTTTTTT. Its protein product is CASSRLTNNRGTGELFF. J is TRBJ2-2 and V is TRBV28, with TRBD1 matching over 7 bases. The length of the CDR3 is 17 residues. Germline V gives CDR1 MDHEN, CDR2 SYDVKM. The junction had 14 bases not matched to a gene; V was cut back by 5 bases and J by 5 bases.

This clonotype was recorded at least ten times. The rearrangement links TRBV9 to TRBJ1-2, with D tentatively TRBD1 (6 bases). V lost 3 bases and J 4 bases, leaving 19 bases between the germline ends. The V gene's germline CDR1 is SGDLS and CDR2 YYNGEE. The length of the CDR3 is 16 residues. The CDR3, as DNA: TGTGCCAGCAGCGGGACAGACCCAGACCTCCTCTATGGCTACACCTTC. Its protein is CASSGTDPDLLYGYTF.

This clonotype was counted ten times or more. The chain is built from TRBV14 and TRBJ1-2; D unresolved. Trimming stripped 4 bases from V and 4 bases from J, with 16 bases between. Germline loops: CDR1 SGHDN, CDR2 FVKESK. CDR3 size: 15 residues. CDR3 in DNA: TGTGCCAGCAGCCTAAAGTCCACCGTGGGCTATGGCTACACCTTC. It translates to CASSLKSTVGYGYTF.

The CDR3 is CASSTDGGVDTQYF. The CDR3 region has the DNA TGTGCCAGCAGCACGGACGGGGGCGTGGATACGCAGTATTTT. The chain employs TRBV5-6 and TRBJ2-3, with D perhaps given as TRBD1 or TRBD2 (6 bases each). The CDR3 contains 14 residues. Trimming removed 4 bases at V and 6 bases at J, with 15 bases between. The germline V gene has CDR1 SGHDT and CDR2 YYEEEE.

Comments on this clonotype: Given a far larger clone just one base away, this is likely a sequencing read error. The CDR3 is CASSEDRSSYEQYF. In DNA, the CDR3 is TGTGCCAGCAGCGAAGACAGGTCCTCCTACGAGCAGTACTTC. This chain links TRBV7-6 with TRBJ2-7; a weak D match, TRBD1 (6 bases). The CDR3 is 14 residues long. The ends were cut back, 5 bases at V and 0 bases at J, with 11 bases in the middle. The germline V gene encodes CDR1 SGHVS and CDR2 FNYEAQ.

Here the CDR3 DNA reads TGCAGCGTTGCAGGCATAGGGAGAAACACTGAAGCTTTCTTT. It specifies CSVAGIGRNTEAFF. The chain recombines TRBV29-1 with TRBJ1-1; D gene unclear. CDR1 and CDR2 (germline): SQVTM, ANQGSEA. CDR3 length: 14 residues. Between the trimmed V and J ends, which lost 4 bases and 2 bases, there was a span of 14 bases.

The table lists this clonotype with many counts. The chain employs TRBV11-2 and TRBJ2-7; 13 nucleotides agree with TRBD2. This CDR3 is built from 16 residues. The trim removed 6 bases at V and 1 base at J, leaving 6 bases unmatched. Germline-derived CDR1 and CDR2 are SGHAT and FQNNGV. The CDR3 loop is CASRPGLAGVSYEQYF. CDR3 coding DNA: TGTGCCAGCAGACCCGGACTAGCGGGAGTATCCTACGAGCAGTACTTC.

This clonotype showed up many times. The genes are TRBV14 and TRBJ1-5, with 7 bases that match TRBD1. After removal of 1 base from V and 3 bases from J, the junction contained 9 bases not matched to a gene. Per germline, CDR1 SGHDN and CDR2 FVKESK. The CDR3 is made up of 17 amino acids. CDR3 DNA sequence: TGTGCCAGCAGCCAAGTGAGAGGGGGCCGGGTCAATCAGCCCCAGCATTTT. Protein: CASSQVRGGRVNQPQHF.